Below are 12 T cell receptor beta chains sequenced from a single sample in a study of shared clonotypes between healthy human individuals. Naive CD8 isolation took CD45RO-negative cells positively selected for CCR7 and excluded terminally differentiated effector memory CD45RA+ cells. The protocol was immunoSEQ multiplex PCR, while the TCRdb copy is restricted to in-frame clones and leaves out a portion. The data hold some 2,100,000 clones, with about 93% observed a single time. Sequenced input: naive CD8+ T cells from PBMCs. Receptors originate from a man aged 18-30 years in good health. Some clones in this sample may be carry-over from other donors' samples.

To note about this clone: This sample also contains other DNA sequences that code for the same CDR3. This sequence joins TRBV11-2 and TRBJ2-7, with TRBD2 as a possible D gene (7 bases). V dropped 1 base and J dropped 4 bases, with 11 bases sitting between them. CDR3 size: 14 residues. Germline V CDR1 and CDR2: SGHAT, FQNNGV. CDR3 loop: CASSLVGGGYEQYF. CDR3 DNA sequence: TGTGCCAGCAGCTTAGTAGGGGGGGGATACGAGCAGTACTTC.

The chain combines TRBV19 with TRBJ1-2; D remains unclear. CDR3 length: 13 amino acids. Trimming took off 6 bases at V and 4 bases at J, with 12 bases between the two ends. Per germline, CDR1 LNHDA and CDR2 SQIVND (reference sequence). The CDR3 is CASRAEGFYGYTF. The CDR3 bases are TGTGCCAGTAGGGCAGAGGGCTTCTATGGCTACACCTTC.

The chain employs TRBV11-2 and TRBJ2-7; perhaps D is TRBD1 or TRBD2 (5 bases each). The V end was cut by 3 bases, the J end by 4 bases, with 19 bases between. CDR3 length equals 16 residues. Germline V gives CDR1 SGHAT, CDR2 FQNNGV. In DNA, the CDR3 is TGTGCCAGCAGCTTGTCTTTCGGGGCATCGCCTTACGAGCAGTACTTC. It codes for CASSLSFGASPYEQYF.

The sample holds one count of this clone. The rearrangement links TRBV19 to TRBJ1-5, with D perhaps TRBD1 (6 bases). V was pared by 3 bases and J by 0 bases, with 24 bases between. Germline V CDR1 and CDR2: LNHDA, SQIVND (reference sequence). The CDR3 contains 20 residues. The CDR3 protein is CASSMWGGDTEAYSNQPQHF. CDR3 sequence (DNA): TGTGCCAGTAGTATGTGGGGAGGGGACACGGAGGCCTATAGCAATCAGCCCCAGCATTTT.

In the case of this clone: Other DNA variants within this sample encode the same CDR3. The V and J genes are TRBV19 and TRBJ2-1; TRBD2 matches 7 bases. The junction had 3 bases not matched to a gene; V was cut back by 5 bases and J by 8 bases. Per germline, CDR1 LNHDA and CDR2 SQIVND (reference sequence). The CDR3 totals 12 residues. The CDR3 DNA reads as TGTGCCAGTAGTCCCGGGGGGTATGAGCAGTTCTTC. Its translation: CASSPGGYEQFF.

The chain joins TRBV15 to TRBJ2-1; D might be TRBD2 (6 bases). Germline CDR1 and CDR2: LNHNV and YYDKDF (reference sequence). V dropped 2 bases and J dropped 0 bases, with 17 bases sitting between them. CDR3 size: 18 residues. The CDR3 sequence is CATSRTSAGGSSYNEQFF. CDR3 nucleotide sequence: TGTGCCACCAGCAGAACCTCTGCCGGAGGGAGCTCCTACAATGAGCAGTTCTTC.

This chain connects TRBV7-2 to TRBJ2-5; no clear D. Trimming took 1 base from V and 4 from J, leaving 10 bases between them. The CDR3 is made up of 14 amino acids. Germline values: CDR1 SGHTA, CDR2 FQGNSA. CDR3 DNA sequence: TGTGCCAGCAGCTTAGTAGGTCTTTTAGAGACCCAGTACTTC. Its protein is CASSLVGLLETQYF.

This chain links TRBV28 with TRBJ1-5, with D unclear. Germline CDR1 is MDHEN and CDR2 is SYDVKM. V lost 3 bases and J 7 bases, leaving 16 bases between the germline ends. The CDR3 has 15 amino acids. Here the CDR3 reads CASSFRARGRQPQHF. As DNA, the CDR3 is TGTGCCAGCAGTTTCCGGGCCCGAGGTAGGCAGCCCCAGCATTTT.

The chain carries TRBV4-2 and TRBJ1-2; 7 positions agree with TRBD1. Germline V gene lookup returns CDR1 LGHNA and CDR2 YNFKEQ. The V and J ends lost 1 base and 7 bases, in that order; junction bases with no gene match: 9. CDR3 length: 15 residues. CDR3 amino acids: CASSQAGTVDRGYTF. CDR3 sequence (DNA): TGTGCCAGCAGCCAAGCCGGGACAGTTGATCGTGGCTACACCTTC.

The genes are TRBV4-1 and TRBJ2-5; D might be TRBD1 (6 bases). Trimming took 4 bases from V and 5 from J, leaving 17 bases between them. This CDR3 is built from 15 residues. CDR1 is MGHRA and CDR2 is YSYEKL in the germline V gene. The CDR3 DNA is TGCGCCAGCAGCCTTAAACAGGGACGTGGGGAGACCCAGTACTTC. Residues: CASSLKQGRGETQYF.

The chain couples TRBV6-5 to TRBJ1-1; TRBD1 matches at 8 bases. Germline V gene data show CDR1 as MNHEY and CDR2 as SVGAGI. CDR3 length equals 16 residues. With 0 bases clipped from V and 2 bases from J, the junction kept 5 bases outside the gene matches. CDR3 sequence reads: CASSYSLAGGNTEAFF. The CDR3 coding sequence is TGTGCCAGCAGTTACTCGCTGGCAGGGGGCAACACTGAAGCTTTCTTT.

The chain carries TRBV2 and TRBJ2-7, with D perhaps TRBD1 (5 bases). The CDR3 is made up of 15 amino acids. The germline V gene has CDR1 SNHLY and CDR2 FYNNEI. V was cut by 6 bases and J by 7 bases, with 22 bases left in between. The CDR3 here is CASSKPDGGAGEQYF. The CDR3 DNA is TGTGCCAGCAGCAAACCCGACGGCGGCGCAGGGGAGCAGTACTTC.